The source of this T cell receptor beta chain is a study of blood T cell repertoires in COVID-19. TCRdb keeps only in-frame clones here, not all; method: immunoSEQ multiplex PCR. This table holds 290,000 or so clones, 90% found once. The participants were between 18 and 89 years old and came from under 25 US areas. Participant-given clinical history determined each cohort assignment. Germline CDR1 reads SGHTA; CDR2 reads FQGTGA. The CDR3 is 14 residues long. V lost 4 bases, J lost 8 bases, and 6 bases stayed unmatched. The sequenced sample was PBMCs or T cells enriched from blood (not recorded which). This clonotype was sampled from a woman aged 30 to 39 who had recovered from COVID-19. The V call is TRBV7-3, the J call TRBJ2-3; 10 bases line up with TRBD1. CDR3 nucleotide sequence: TGTGCCAGCAGCTACGACAGGGGGCTGGGTACGCAGTATTTT. Translation: CASSYDRGLGTQYF.